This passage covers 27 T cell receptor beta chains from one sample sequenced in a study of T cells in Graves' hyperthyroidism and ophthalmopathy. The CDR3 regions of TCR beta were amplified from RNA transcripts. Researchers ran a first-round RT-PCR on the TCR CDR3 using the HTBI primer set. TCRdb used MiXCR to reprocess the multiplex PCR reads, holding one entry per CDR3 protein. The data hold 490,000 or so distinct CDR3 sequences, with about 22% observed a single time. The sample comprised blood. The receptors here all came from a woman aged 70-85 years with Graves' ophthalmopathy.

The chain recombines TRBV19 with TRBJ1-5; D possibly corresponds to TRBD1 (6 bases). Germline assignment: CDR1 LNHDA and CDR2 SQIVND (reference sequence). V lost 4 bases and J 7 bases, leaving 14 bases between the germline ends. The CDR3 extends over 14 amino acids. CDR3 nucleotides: TGTGCCAGTAGTACCGTCAGGGGAAGCCAGCCCCAGCATTTT. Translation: CASSTVRGSQPQHF.

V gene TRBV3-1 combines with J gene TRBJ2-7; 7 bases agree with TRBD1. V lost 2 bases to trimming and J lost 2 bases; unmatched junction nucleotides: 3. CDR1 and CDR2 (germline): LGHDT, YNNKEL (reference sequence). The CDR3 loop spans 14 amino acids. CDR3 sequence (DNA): TGTGCCAGCAGCCAACCGGGACAGACCTACGAGCAGTACTTC. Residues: CASSQPGQTYEQYF.

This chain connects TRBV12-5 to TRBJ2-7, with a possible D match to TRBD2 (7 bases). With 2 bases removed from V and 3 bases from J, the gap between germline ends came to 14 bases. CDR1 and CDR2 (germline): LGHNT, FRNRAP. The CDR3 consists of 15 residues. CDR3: CASGLWGEGDYEQYF. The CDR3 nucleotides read TGTGCTAGTGGTTTGTGGGGGGAGGGGGACTACGAGCAGTACTTC. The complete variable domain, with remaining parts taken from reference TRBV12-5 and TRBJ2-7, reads DARVTQTPRHKVTEMGQEVTMRCQPILGHNTVFWYRQTMMQGLELLAYFRNRAPLDDSGMPKDRFSAEMPDATLATLKIQPSEPRDSAVYFCASGLWGEGDYEQYFGPGTRLTVT.

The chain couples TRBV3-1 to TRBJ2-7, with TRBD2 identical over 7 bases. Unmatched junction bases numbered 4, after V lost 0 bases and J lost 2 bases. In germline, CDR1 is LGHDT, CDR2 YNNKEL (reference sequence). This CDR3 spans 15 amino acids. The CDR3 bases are TGTGCCAGCAGCCAAGACCTAGCGGCCCCCTACGAGCAGTACTTC. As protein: CASSQDLAAPYEQYF.

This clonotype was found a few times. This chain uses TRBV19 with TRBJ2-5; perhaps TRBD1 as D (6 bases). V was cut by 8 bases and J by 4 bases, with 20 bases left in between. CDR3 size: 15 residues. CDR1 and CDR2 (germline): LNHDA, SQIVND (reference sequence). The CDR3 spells CASRQTQGMGETQYF. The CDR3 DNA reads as TGTGCCAGTCGTCAGACACAGGGTATGGGAGAGACCCAGTACTTC.

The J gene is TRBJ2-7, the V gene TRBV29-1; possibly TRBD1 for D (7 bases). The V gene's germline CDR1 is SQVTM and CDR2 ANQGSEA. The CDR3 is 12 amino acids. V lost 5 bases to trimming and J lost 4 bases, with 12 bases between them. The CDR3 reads CSVQQGRYEQYF. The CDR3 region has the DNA TGCAGCGTTCAACAGGGGAGGTACGAGCAGTACTTC.

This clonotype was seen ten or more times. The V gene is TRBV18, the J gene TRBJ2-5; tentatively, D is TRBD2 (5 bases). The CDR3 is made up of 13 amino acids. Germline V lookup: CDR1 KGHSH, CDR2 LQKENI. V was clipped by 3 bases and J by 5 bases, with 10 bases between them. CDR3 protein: CASSPRGQETQYF. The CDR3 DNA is TGTGCCAGCTCACCCCGGGGTCAGGAGACCCAGTACTTC.

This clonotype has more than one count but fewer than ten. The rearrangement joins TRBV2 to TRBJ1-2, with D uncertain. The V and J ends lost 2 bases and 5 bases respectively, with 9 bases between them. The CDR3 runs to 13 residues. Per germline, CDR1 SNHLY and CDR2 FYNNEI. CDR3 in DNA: TGTGCCAGCAGTGAAATGGGGATATATGGCTACACCTTC. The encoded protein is CASSEMGIYGYTF.

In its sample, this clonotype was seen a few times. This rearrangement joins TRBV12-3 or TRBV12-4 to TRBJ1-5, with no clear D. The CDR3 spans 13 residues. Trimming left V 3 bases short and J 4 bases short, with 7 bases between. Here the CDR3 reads CASSFKGNQPQHF. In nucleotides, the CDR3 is TGTGCCAGCAGTTTCAAGGGAAATCAGCCCCAGCATTTT.

The CDR3 DNA follows: TGCAGTGCTAGGAGGGCTAGCGCCAATCAAGATACGCAGTATTTT. Translating gives CSARRASANQDTQYF. The chain uses TRBV20-1 and TRBJ2-3, with a possible D match to TRBD2 (6 bases). The CDR3 length is 15 residues. Germline V CDR1 and CDR2: DFQATT, SNEGSKA (reference sequence). Trimming left V 3 bases short and J 5 bases short, with 18 bases between.

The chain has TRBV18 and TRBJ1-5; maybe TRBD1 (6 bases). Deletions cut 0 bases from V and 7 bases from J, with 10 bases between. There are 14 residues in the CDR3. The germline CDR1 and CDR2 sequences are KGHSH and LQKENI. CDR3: CASSPPDRRQPQHF. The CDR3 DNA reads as TGTGCCAGCTCACCACCAGACAGGCGCCAGCCCCAGCATTTT.

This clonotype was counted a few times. As DNA, the CDR3 is TGTGCCAGCAGTGGGGGCGCAGGTTACGAGCAGTACTTC. It is translated as CASSGGAGYEQYF. The V call is TRBV6-1, the J call TRBJ2-7; tentatively, D is TRBD1 (5 bases). V was clipped by 4 bases and J by 4 bases, with 11 bases between them. This CDR3 region has 13 residues. Germline V lookup: CDR1 MNHNS, CDR2 SASEGT.

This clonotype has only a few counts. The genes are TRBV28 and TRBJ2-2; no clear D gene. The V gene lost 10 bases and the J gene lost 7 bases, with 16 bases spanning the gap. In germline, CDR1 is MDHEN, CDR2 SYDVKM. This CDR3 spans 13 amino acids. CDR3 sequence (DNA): TGTGCCACCAGAGATGGTCTAGGCGGGGAGCTGTTTTTT. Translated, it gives CATRDGLGGELFF.

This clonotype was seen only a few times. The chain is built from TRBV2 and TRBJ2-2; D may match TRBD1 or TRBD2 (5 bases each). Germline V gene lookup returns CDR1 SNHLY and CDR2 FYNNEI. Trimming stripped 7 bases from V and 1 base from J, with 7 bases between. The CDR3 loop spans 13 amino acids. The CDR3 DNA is TGTGCCAGCAATGGGGGGAACACCGGGGAGCTGTTTTTT. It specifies CASNGGNTGELFF.

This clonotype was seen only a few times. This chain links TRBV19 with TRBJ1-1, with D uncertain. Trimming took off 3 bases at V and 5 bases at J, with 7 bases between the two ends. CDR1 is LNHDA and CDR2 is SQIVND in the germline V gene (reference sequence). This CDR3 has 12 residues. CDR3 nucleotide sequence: TGTGCCAGTAGTATCCTCGGGACTGAAGCTTTCTTT. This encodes CASSILGTEAFF.

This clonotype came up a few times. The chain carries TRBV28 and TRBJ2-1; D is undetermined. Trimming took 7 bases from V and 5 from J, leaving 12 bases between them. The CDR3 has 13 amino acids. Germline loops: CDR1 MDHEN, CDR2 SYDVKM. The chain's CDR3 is CASTSSNNNEQFF. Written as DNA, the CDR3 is TGTGCCAGCACTTCGAGCAATAACAATGAGCAGTTCTTC.

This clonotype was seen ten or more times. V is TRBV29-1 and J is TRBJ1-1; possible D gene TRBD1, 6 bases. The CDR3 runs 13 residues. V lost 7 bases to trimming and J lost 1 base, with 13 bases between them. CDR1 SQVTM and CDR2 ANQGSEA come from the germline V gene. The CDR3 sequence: CSAGTQGNTEAFF. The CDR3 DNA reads TGCAGCGCTGGTACACAGGGGAACACTGAAGCTTTCTTT.

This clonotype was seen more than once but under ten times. In nucleotides, the CDR3 is TGTGCCAGCAGCTTAGCGGGTTTTCCTAGGGAGACCCAGTACTTC. Encoded protein: CASSLAGFPRETQYF. The V call is TRBV7-9, the J call TRBJ2-5; D is unclear. Per germline, CDR1 SEHNR and CDR2 FQNEAQ (reference sequence). The V end was cut by 0 bases, the J end by 5 bases, with 13 bases between. This CDR3 comprises 15 residues. Supplemented by reference TRBV7-9 and TRBJ2-5, the full variable domain reads DTGVSQNPRHKITKRGQNVTFRCDPISEHNRLYWYRQTLGQGPEFLTYFQNEAQLEKSRLLSDRFSAERPKGSFSTLEIQRTEQGDSAMYLCASSLAGFPRETQYFGPGTRLLVL.

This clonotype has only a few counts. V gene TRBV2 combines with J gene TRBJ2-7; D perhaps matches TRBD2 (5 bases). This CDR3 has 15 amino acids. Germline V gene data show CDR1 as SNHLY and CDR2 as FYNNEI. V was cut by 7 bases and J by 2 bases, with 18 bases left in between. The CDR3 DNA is TGTGCCAGCAAGGAAGGGAGCGGTTCTCCCTACGAGCAGTACTTC. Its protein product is CASKEGSGSPYEQYF.

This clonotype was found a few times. Written as DNA, the CDR3 is TGTGCCAGCAGTGATCGGTGGGAGACCCAGTACTTC. It translates to CASSDRWETQYF. The chain has TRBV2 and TRBJ2-5; no clear D gene. The germline V and J ends were trimmed by 3 bases and 5 bases, with 7 bases remaining between them. This CDR3 comprises 12 residues. Per the germline V gene, CDR1 is SNHLY and CDR2 is FYNNEI.

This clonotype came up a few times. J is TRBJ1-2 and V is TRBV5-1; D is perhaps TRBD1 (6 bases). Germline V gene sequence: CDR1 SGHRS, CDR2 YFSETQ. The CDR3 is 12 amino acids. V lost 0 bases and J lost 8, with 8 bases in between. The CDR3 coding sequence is TGCGCCAGCAGCTTGGATGGGGGCGGCTACACCTTC. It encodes CASSLDGGGYTF.

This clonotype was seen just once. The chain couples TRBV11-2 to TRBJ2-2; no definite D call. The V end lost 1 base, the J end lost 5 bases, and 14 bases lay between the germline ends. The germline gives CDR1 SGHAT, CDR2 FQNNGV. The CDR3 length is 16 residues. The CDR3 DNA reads TGTGCCAGCAGCTTAGTTGTTGGGTGGTCGACCGGGGAGCTGTTTTTT. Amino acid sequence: CASSLVVGWSTGELFF.

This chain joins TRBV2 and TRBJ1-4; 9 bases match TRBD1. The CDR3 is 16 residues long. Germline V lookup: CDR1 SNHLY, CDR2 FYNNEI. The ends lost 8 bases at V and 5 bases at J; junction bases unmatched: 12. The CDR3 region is CASGGIPGTGNEKLFF. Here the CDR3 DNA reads TGTGCCAGCGGTGGTATACCAGGGACAGGGAATGAAAAACTGTTTTTT.

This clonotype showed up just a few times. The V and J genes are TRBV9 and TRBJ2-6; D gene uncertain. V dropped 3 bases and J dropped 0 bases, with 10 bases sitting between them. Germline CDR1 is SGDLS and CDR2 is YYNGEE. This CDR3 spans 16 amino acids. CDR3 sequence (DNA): TGTGCCAGCAGCGCGAGAGGCAACTCTGGGGCCAACGTCCTGACTTTC. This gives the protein CASSARGNSGANVLTF.

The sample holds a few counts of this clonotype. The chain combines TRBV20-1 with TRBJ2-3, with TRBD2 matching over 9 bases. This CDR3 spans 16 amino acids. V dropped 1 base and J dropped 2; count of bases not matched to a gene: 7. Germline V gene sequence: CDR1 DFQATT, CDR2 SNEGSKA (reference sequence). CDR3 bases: TGCAGTGCTAGAGGAGGGACTAGCATGTTCACAGATACGCAGTATTTT. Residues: CSARGGTSMFTDTQYF.

CDR3 nucleotide sequence: TGTGCCAGCAGCGCCAAACCTAGCGGGAACGCGGGCAATGAGCAGTTCTTC. It translates to CASSAKPSGNAGNEQFF. The V and J genes are TRBV9 and TRBJ2-1, with TRBD2 identical over 9 bases. Germline V gives CDR1 SGDLS, CDR2 YYNGEE. Trimming removed 3 bases from V and 6 bases from J; junction bases left unmatched: 13. The CDR3 consists of 17 residues. Complete variable domain (other parts from reference TRBV9 and TRBJ2-1): DSGVTQTPKHLITATGQRVTLRCSPRSGDLSVYWYQQSLDQGLQFLIQYYNGEERAKGNILERFSAQQFPDLHSELNLSSLELGDSALYFCASSAKPSGNAGNEQFFGPGTRLTVL.

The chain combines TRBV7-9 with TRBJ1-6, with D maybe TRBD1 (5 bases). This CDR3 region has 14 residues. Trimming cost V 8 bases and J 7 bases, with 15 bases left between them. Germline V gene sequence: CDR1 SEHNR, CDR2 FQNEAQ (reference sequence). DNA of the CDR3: TGTGCCAGCCGCCCCCTAGGGACGAATTCACCCCTCCACTTT. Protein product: CASRPLGTNSPLHF.